The 30 T cell receptor beta chains below all came from one sample that was sequenced in a study of CD8 T cells in ankylosing spondylitis. One entry per CDR3 protein, called by TCRdb with MiXCR from the 5' RACE reads. The sample yields tens of thousands of distinct CDR3 sequences, roughly 8.5% seen once. The study, taken as a whole, reports: Seven to nine highly homologous variants formed a TCR beta motif that appeared characteristic of ankylosing spondylitis blood.

No antigen has been assigned to these receptors. Input material: blood, either unsorted or a sorted T cell fraction (not recorded which). The receptor source for this set is a male donor with ankylosing spondylitis.

This clonotype was detected a few times. The J gene is TRBJ2-1, the V gene TRBV4-1; 9 nucleotides agree with TRBD2. CDR1 is MGHRA, CDR2 YSYEKL, per germline. CDR3 size: 16 residues. J lost 8 bases, V lost 3 bases, and 11 bases had no gene match. CDR3 residues: CASSQSSGTIMDEQFF. CDR3 sequence (DNA): TGCGCCAGCAGCCAGTCTAGCGGGACCATCATGGATGAGCAGTTCTTC.

In its sample, this clonotype was seen a few times. This sequence joins TRBV2 and TRBJ2-2, with 7 positions matching TRBD1. CDR1 SNHLY and CDR2 FYNNEI come from the germline V gene. The CDR3 has 16 amino acids. With 6 bases clipped from V and 8 bases from J, the junction kept 15 bases outside the gene matches. In DNA form, the CDR3 reads TGTGCCAGCAGGGGTTACGGACAGGTGGATCAGGGGGAGCTGTTTTTT. The encoded protein is CASRGYGQVDQGELFF. The full variable domain, rest sourced from reference TRBV2 and TRBJ2-2, is EPEVTQTPSHQVTQMGQEVILRCVPISNHLYFYWYRQILGQKVEFLVSFYNNEISEKSEIFDDQFSVERPDGSNFTLKIRSTKLEDSAMYFCASRGYGQVDQGELFFGEGSRLTVL.

This clonotype was found many times. The chain carries TRBV3-1 and TRBJ2-7, with 9 bases fitting TRBD2. Per the germline V gene, CDR1 is LGHDT and CDR2 is YNNKEL (reference sequence). V lost 4 bases and J lost 2; bases outside the gene matches: 3. The CDR3 loop spans 14 amino acids. The CDR3 reads CASSPGLAPYEQYF. The DNA for the CDR3 is TGTGCCAGCAGCCCCGGACTAGCGCCCTACGAGCAGTACTTC.

The V and J genes are TRBV20-1 and TRBJ2-7; D gene unclear. Trimming pared 0 bases from V and 6 bases from J, leaving 6 bases between. CDR1 and CDR2 (germline): DFQATT, SNEGSKA (reference sequence). The CDR3 loop spans 11 amino acids. CDR3 nucleotides: TGCAGTGCTAGAGATGGGGTCGAGCAGTACTTC. Translation: CSARDGVEQYF.

The CDR3 reads CASSPSGTVTYEQYF. The CDR3 nucleotides are TGTGCCAGCAGCCCTTCAGGGACAGTTACCTACGAGCAGTACTTC. The rearrangement joins TRBV9 to TRBJ2-7; 7 bases align to TRBD1. The CDR3 is made up of 15 amino acids. Germline V lookup: CDR1 SGDLS, CDR2 YYNGEE. V gave up 4 bases and J gave up 2 bases; unmatched junction bases: 9.

This clonotype came up many times. The rearrangement joins TRBV3-1 to TRBJ2-1; perhaps TRBD2 as D (5 bases). The length of the CDR3 is 17 residues. CDR1 is LGHDT, CDR2 YNNKEL, per germline (reference sequence). V was cut by 1 base and J by 0 bases, with 13 bases left in between. In nucleotides, the CDR3 is TGTGCCAGCAGCCAAGGGGTGGAGGATTTCTCCTACAATGAGCAGTTCTTC. It yields the protein CASSQGVEDFSYNEQFF.

As DNA, the CDR3 is TGTGCCAGCAGCTTCCATCTCCTTGGCTACACCTTC. It encodes CASSFHLLGYTF. The V call is TRBV7-9, the J call TRBJ1-2; D unresolved. The V end was cut by 3 bases, the J end by 7 bases, with 9 bases between. Germline V lookup: CDR1 SEHNR, CDR2 FQNEAQ (reference sequence). The CDR3 runs 12 residues.

As DNA, the CDR3 is TGCGCCAGCAGCCTCGGACAGGCCACTAATGAAAAACTGTTTTTT. This sequence encodes CASSLGQATNEKLFF. The chain combines TRBV5-1 with TRBJ1-4, with TRBD1 matching 7 bases. Per the germline V gene, CDR1 is SGHRS and CDR2 is YFSETQ. Trimming at V came to 4 bases and at J to 2 bases, leaving 5 bases not matched to a gene. CDR3 length: 15 residues.

The chain is built from TRBV5-6 and TRBJ2-3, with D possibly matching TRBD2 (6 bases). The CDR3 length is 15 residues. The V end was cut by 0 bases, the J end by 1 base, with 9 bases between. CDR1 and CDR2 (germline): SGHDT, YYEEEE. CDR3 DNA sequence: TGTGCCAGCAGCTTGGTAGCGGTCCGCACAGATACGCAGTATTTT. This sequence encodes CASSLVAVRTDTQYF.

This clonotype was recorded at least ten times. The chain carries TRBV27 and TRBJ2-7; the match to TRBD2 covers 7 bases. Per germline, CDR1 MNHEY and CDR2 SMNVEV (reference sequence). The trim removed 5 bases at V and 0 bases at J, leaving 7 bases unmatched. This CDR3 has 15 residues. CDR3: CASSKRPSGSYEQYF. As DNA, the CDR3 is TGTGCCAGCAGTAAACGGCCTAGCGGCTCCTACGAGCAGTACTTC.

The V gene is TRBV11-3, the J gene TRBJ1-1, with D perhaps TRBD1 (5 bases). This CDR3 is 13 amino acids long. The germline V gene has CDR1 SGHNT and CDR2 YENEEA. V was pared by 1 base and J by 6 bases, with 9 bases between. In DNA form, the CDR3 reads TGTGCCAGCAGCTTAGCAGGGTTCTCTGAAGCTTTCTTT. Translated, it gives CASSLAGFSEAFF.

This clonotype was recorded once. The chain links TRBV30 to TRBJ2-1, with a weak D call TRBD2 (6 bases). Germline CDR1 reads GTSNPN; CDR2 reads SVGIG (reference sequence). V lost 3 bases and J lost 5, with 20 bases in between. CDR3 length: 16 residues. CDR3 loop: CAWRVGPGLLDNEQFF. In DNA, the CDR3 is TGTGCCTGGAGGGTGGGTCCGGGACTGCTCGACAATGAGCAGTTCTTC.

This clonotype occurred many times. The chain couples TRBV27 to TRBJ2-3; weak D call: TRBD2 (6 bases). The CDR3 totals 14 residues. V shed 3 bases and J shed 2 bases, with 9 bases lying between them. The germline V gene encodes CDR1 MNHEY and CDR2 SMNVEV (reference sequence). The CDR3: CASSFASATDTQYF. DNA of the CDR3: TGTGCCAGCAGTTTTGCTAGCGCCACAGATACGCAGTATTTT.

This clonotype was detected many times. V usage is TRBV7-9 and J usage is TRBJ2-1; D unclear. Trimming took 5 bases from V and 8 from J, leaving 7 bases between them. Germline V CDR1 and CDR2: SEHNR, FQNEAQ (reference sequence). There are 11 residues in the CDR3. The CDR3 region is CASSPLDEQFF. The CDR3 region has the DNA TGTGCCAGCAGCCCGCTGGATGAGCAGTTCTTC. Complete variable domain (other parts from reference TRBV7-9 and TRBJ2-1): DTGVSQNPRHKITKRGQNVTFRCDPISEHNRLYWYRQTLGQGPEFLTYFQNEAQLEKSRLLSDRFSAERPKGSFSTLEIQRTEQGDSAMYLCASSPLDEQFFGPGTRLTVL.

At least ten counts were recorded for this clonotype. This chain uses TRBV5-1 with TRBJ1-1; TRBD1 matches at 7 bases. Germline V gene lookup returns CDR1 SGHRS and CDR2 YFSETQ. This CDR3 region has 17 residues. Trimming cost V 0 bases and J 3 bases; bases outside gene matches: 11. CDR3 amino acids: CASSLERGLGSDTEAFF. In nucleotides, the CDR3 is TGCGCCAGCAGCTTGGAGAGGGGGCTCGGTTCGGACACTGAAGCTTTCTTT. The full variable domain, in which reference TRBV5-1 and TRBJ1-1 provide the parts outside the CDR3, is KAGVTQTPRYLIKTRGQQVTLSCSPISGHRSVSWYQQTPGQGLQFLFEYFSETQRNKGNFPGRFSGRQFSNSRSEMNVSTLELGDSALYLCASSLERGLGSDTEAFFGQGTRLTVV.

Only a few counts were recorded for this clonotype. The chain uses TRBV7-9 and TRBJ2-7; 12 positions agree with TRBD2. The CDR3 is 17 amino acids. With V trimmed by 4 bases and J by 4 bases, 11 bases remained unmatched. Germline values: CDR1 SEHNR, CDR2 FQNEAQ (reference sequence). The CDR3 DNA is TGTGCCAGCAGCTCTCCTGGACTAGCGGGGACGAAATACGAGCAGTACTTC. The encoded protein is CASSSPGLAGTKYEQYF.

The chain is built from TRBV24-1 and TRBJ2-5, with D possibly being TRBD1 (5 bases). V shed 7 bases and J shed 5 bases, with 10 bases lying between them. Germline CDR1 is KGHDR and CDR2 is SFDVKD. The CDR3 has 12 amino acids. This chain's CDR3 is CATSDSTETQYF. The CDR3 nucleotides are TGTGCCACCAGCGACAGTACGGAGACCCAGTACTTC.

This clonotype was seen only a few times. V gene TRBV27 combines with J gene TRBJ1-2; 7 nucleotides agree with TRBD1. The CDR3 loop spans 14 amino acids. V trimming: 5 bases; J trimming: 2 bases; junction bases outside the gene matches: 5. Germline V lookup: CDR1 MNHEY, CDR2 SMNVEV (reference sequence). Written as DNA, the CDR3 is TGTGCCAGCAGTAACCTGGGACAGAACTATGGCTACACCTTC. Its protein is CASSNLGQNYGYTF.

The V and J genes are TRBV24-1 and TRBJ2-1; 7 bases match TRBD1. Germline V CDR1 and CDR2: KGHDR, SFDVKD. Trimming at V came to 4 bases and at J to 6 bases, leaving 11 bases not matched to a gene. This CDR3 has 16 amino acids. Here the CDR3 DNA reads TGTGCCACCAGTGAGGGGGACAGCGGATTCGGCAATGAGCAGTTCTTC. Translation: CATSEGDSGFGNEQFF.

This clonotype has a handful of counts. The V gene is TRBV5-6, the J gene TRBJ2-7, with TRBD1 matching over 7 bases. The V segment lost 3 bases and the J segment 2 bases; nucleotides outside the gene matches: 5. Germline CDR1 SGHDT, CDR2 YYEEEE. The CDR3 has 14 amino acids. As DNA, the CDR3 is TGTGCCAGCAGCTCGGGACAGAAGACCTACGAGCAGTACTTC. Translation: CASSSGQKTYEQYF.

This clonotype occurred a few times. The V and J genes are TRBV14 and TRBJ2-7; weak D call: TRBD2 (5 bases). V lost 0 bases, J lost 4 bases, and 10 bases lay in between. The germline V gene encodes CDR1 SGHDN and CDR2 FVKESK. The CDR3 is 14 residues long. CDR3 sequence reads: CASSQDWTSYEQYF. The DNA for the CDR3 is TGTGCCAGCAGCCAAGATTGGACTTCTTACGAGCAGTACTTC.

This clonotype has at least ten counts. V usage is TRBV7-9 and J usage is TRBJ2-1; no reliable D call. Per germline, CDR1 SEHNR and CDR2 FQNEAQ (reference sequence). This CDR3 is 12 amino acids long. V was pared by 10 bases and J by 8 bases, with 15 bases between. As DNA, the CDR3 is TGTGCCACCTCTTGGGGTTGGGATGAGCAGTTCTTC. This sequence encodes CATSWGWDEQFF.

With regard to this clonotype: A much larger clone differs from this one at a single base, so this may be a read error. The V and J genes are TRBV12-3 or TRBV12-4 and TRBJ1-1; no clear D gene. This CDR3 is built from 14 residues. As DNA, the CDR3 is TGTACCAGCCCTAAAGCGGGTATGAACACTGAAGCTTTCTTT. Amino acid sequence: CTSPKAGMNTEAFF.

The sample holds many counts of this clonotype. The chain combines TRBV7-9 with TRBJ2-1, with D possibly being TRBD2 (6 bases). Trimming stripped 5 bases from V and 0 bases from J, with 14 bases between. The germline CDR1 and CDR2 sequences are SEHNR and FQNEAQ (reference sequence). This CDR3 contains 16 residues. CDR3 amino acids: CASSPYSGYSYNEQFF. CDR3 nucleotides: TGTGCCAGCAGCCCTTATAGCGGTTACTCCTACAATGAGCAGTTCTTC.

In this sample, this clonotype turned up many times. This chain links TRBV5-1 with TRBJ2-7, with 9 bases that match TRBD1. This CDR3 comprises 15 residues. After removal of 4 bases from V and 2 bases from J, the junction contained 7 bases not matched to a gene. The germline gives CDR1 SGHRS, CDR2 YFSETQ. The CDR3 DNA sequence: TGCGCCAGCAGCGAGGGGACAGGGAAAGCCTACGAGCAGTACGTC. This codes for CASSEGTGKAYEQYV.

This clonotype was seen only a few times. This chain uses TRBV4-1 with TRBJ2-4; tentative D call: TRBD1 (6 bases). Looked up from germline, CDR1 is MGHRA and CDR2 is YSYEKL. V shed 6 bases and J shed 8 bases, with 14 bases lying between them. CDR3 size: 13 residues. CDR3 coding DNA: TGCGCCAGCAGTCTTACAGGGTTGGACATTCAGTACTTC. As protein: CASSLTGLDIQYF.

This rearrangement joins TRBV7-9 to TRBJ2-7; D is perhaps TRBD1 (6 bases). Germline CDR1 reads SEHNR; CDR2 reads FQNEAQ (reference sequence). This CDR3 is built from 13 residues. V was clipped by 5 bases and J by 5 bases, with 13 bases between them. The CDR3 protein is CASSRGQGDEQYF. In DNA form, the CDR3 reads TGTGCCAGCAGCCGGGGACAAGGGGACGAGCAGTACTTC. Filled out from reference TRBV7-9 and TRBJ2-7, the complete variable domain reads DTGVSQNPRHKITKRGQNVTFRCDPISEHNRLYWYRQTLGQGPEFLTYFQNEAQLEKSRLLSDRFSAERPKGSFSTLEIQRTEQGDSAMYLCASSRGQGDEQYFGPGTRLTVT.

This sequence joins TRBV12-3 or TRBV12-4 and TRBJ2-2, with D possibly matching TRBD2 (6 bases). The CDR3 covers 15 residues. V was trimmed by 2 bases and J by 9 bases, leaving 16 bases between them. The CDR3 region has the DNA TGTGCCAGCAGTTTACTAGGTAGCGGTGCCTGGGAGCTGTTTTTT. It yields the protein CASSLLGSGAWELFF.

For this clonotype: Being one base from a much bigger clone, this may be a read error. In nucleotides, the CDR3 is TGTGCCAGCAGCGACAGGACTAGCGGGAAGACAGATACGCAGTATTTT. It specifies CASSDRTSGKTDTQYF. The chain recombines TRBV3-1 with TRBJ2-3; 12 nucleotides line up with TRBD2. The trim removed 5 bases at V and 3 bases at J, leaving 6 bases unmatched. Germline loops: CDR1 LGHDT, CDR2 YNNKEL (reference sequence). The CDR3 runs to 16 residues.

This clonotype was detected a few times. The chain uses TRBV19 and TRBJ1-1; no clear D gene. This CDR3 is built from 13 residues. Germline lookup yields CDR1 LNHDA and CDR2 SQIVND (reference sequence). The germline V and J ends were trimmed by 6 bases and 1 base, with 9 bases remaining between them. The CDR3 DNA is TGTGCCAGTAGGATCCAGGCGAACACTGAAGCTTTCTTT. It is translated as CASRIQANTEAFF.